These 14 T cell receptor beta chains came from one sample sequenced in a study of blood T cell repertoires in COVID-19. Clones were read by immunoSEQ multiplex PCR, and TCRdb kept only the in-frame ones, dropping some. The sample records more than 60,000 clones, 89% being singletons. The sequenced sample consisted of peripheral blood. The receptors here all came from a woman aged 50 to 60 with active COVID-19.

J is TRBJ1-5 and V is TRBV4-1, with D uncertain. The CDR3 consists of 13 residues. Germline V lookup: CDR1 MGHRA, CDR2 YSYEKL. V was trimmed by 0 bases and J by 9 bases, leaving 9 bases between them. CDR3 loop: CASSQDRGRPQHF. CDR3 DNA: TGCGCCAGCAGCCAAGACCGTGGGCGGCCCCAGCATTTT.

Here the CDR3 DNA reads TGCGCCAGCAGCCCGGGGGTCTTCGGCTACGAGCAGTACTTC. This encodes CASSPGVFGYEQYF. The V and J genes are TRBV5-1 and TRBJ2-7; tentatively, D is TRBD2 (6 bases). The CDR3 is 14 residues long. Germline V lookup: CDR1 SGHRS, CDR2 YFSETQ. The ends were cut back, 4 bases at V and 3 bases at J, with 14 bases in the middle.

CDR3 bases: TGTGCCAGCAGTCTTCTAGCGGGCGTAGCCAAAAACATTCAGTACTTC. Its protein is CASSLLAGVAKNIQYF. This chain uses TRBV2 with TRBJ2-4, with 8 bases fitting TRBD2. This CDR3 has 16 residues. V lost 5 bases and J lost 0; bases outside the gene matches: 6. CDR1 SNHLY and CDR2 FYNNEI come from the germline V gene.

This chain uses TRBV25-1 with TRBJ2-5, with 7 bases aligning to TRBD1. Germline V CDR1 and CDR2: MGHDK, SYGVNS. V lost 3 bases to trimming and J lost 5 bases; unmatched junction nucleotides: 6. The CDR3 has 14 residues. The CDR3 DNA sequence: TGTGCCAGCAGTGATGCAAGGGGGCTTGAGACCCAGTACTTC. Translated, it gives CASSDARGLETQYF.

The chain links TRBV3-1 (or the pseudogene TRBV3-2) to TRBJ2-3; maybe TRBD2 (6 bases). This CDR3 has 16 residues. Trimming left V 0 bases short and J 8 bases short, with 18 bases between. Germline CDR1 reads LGHDT; CDR2 reads YNNKEL (reference sequence). CDR3 sequence reads: CASSQDSLGGWSTQYF. The CDR3 bases are TGTGCCAGCAGCCAAGATTCCCTAGGAGGGTGGAGTACGCAGTATTTT.

The chain has TRBV9 and TRBJ2-7; tentative D call: TRBD2 (5 bases). V lost 10 bases, J lost 0 bases, and 26 bases lay in between. The CDR3 loop spans 17 amino acids. Germline CDR1 reads SGDLS; CDR2 reads YYNGEE. CDR3 in DNA: TGTGCCTCCCCCCTGGGTGGAGGCAGAAGCTTCTCCTACGAGCAGTACTTC. It yields the protein CASPLGGGRSFSYEQYF.

The rearrangement joins TRBV29-1 to TRBJ1-1, with D maybe TRBD1 (6 bases). CDR3 size: 13 residues. Trimming took off 3 bases at V and 5 bases at J, with 13 bases between the two ends. Germline CDR1 SQVTM, CDR2 ANQGSEA. The DNA for the CDR3 is TGCAGCGTTGATGGGGCGAGGGGGACTGAAGCTTTCTTT. It encodes CSVDGARGTEAFF.

This clone was seen only once. The chain couples TRBV19 to TRBJ1-5; D is uncertain. Germline V lookup: CDR1 LNHDA, CDR2 SQIVND (reference sequence). With 0 bases removed from V and 4 bases from J, the gap between germline ends came to 16 bases. The CDR3 loop spans 17 amino acids. The CDR3 region has the DNA TGTGCCAGTAGTATAGATAGGAGACGGCAGTTTAATCAGCCCCAGCATTTT. It is translated as CASSIDRRRQFNQPQHF.

The chain is built from TRBV27 and TRBJ1-4; D is undetermined. This CDR3 contains 14 residues. V was shortened by 2 bases and J by 3 bases, with 7 bases between the two germline ends. Per the germline V gene, CDR1 is MNHEY and CDR2 is SMNVEV (reference sequence). The DNA of the CDR3 is TGTGCCAGCAGTTTACAAACAGCTAATGAAAAACTGTTTTTT. Amino acids: CASSLQTANEKLFF.

The chain links TRBV5-1 to TRBJ2-1; 9 nucleotides line up with TRBD2. Germline CDR1 and CDR2: SGHRS and YFSETQ. This CDR3 is built from 16 residues. Germline trimming cut 2 bases from V and 0 bases from J; bases unmatched to any gene: 3. The CDR3 bases are TGCGCCAGCAGCTTACTAGCGGGCTCCTCCTACAATGAGCAGTTCTTC. Translation gives CASSLLAGSSYNEQFF.

This chain links TRBV25-1 with TRBJ2-7; TRBD1 matches at 10 bases. The CDR3 length is 14 residues. Germline CDR1 and CDR2: MGHDK and SYGVNS. Trimming at V came to 6 bases and at J to 3 bases, leaving 5 bases not matched to a gene. The CDR3 nucleotides read TGTGCCAGCAGGCCGACAGGGGGCCGCTACGAGCAGTACTTC. Protein product: CASRPTGGRYEQYF.

The chain couples TRBV28 to TRBJ2-7, with a weak D call TRBD1 (6 bases). With 5 bases removed from V and 1 base from J, the gap between germline ends came to 6 bases. The germline V gene has CDR1 MDHEN and CDR2 SYDVKM. The CDR3 has 12 amino acids. CDR3 sequence: CASSTGSYEQYF. For the CDR3, the DNA is TGTGCCAGCAGTACAGGGTCCTACGAGCAGTACTTC.

The rearrangement uses TRBV5-6 and TRBJ2-6; 12 bases fit TRBD1. This CDR3 is built from 17 residues. Unmatched junction bases numbered 5, after V lost 4 bases and J lost 3 bases. Germline lookup yields CDR1 SGHDT and CDR2 YYEEEE. CDR3 DNA: TGTGCCAGCAGCCCCGGGACAGGGGGCCTTGGGGCCAACGTCCTGACTTTC. Translation: CASSPGTGGLGANVLTF.

The chain uses TRBV7-3 and TRBJ2-5; 8 positions agree with TRBD1. CDR1 and CDR2 from the germline V gene are SGHTA and FQGTGA. This CDR3 has 17 residues. After removal of 5 bases from V and 5 bases from J, the junction contained 16 bases not matched to a gene. In DNA, the CDR3 is TGTGCCAGCAGCCCCCTCGGACAGGGAGGTATATTCGAGACCCAGTACTTC. Residues: CASSPLGQGGIFETQYF.